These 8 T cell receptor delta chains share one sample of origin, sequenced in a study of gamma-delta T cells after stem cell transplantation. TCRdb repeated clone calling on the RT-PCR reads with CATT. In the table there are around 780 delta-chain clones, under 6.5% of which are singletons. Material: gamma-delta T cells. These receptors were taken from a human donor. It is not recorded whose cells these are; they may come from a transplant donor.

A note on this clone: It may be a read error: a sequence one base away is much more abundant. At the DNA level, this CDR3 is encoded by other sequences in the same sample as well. CDR3 coding DNA: TGTGCCTGTGAACCCTTGCCAGGGCTCCTGGGGGATACGGGGGCAAATAAACTCATCTTT. The encoded protein is CACEPLPGLLGDTGANKLIF. V and J are TRDV2 and TRDJ1; 12 bases are shared with TRDD3. In germline, CDR1 is GEAIGNYY, CDR2 EKD. V lost 4 bases to trimming and J lost 6 bases; unmatched junction nucleotides: 23. The CDR3 runs to 20 residues.

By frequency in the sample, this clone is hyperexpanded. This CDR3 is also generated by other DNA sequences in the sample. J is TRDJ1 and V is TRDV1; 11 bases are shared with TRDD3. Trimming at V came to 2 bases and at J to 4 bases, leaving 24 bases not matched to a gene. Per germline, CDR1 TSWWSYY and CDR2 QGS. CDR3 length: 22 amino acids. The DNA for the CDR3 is TGTGCTCTTGGGGAAAAGTTCCTTACTCTACGGATAATACTGGGGGATATCGATAAACTCATCTTT. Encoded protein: CALGEKFLTLRIILGDIDKLIF.

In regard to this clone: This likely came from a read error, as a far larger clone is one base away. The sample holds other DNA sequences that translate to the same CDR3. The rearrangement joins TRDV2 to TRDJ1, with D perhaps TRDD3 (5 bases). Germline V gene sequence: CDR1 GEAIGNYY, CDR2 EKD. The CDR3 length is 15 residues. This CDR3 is CACDTVGRNTDKLIF. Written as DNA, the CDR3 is TGCGCCTGTGACACCGTGGGGAGAAACACCGATAAACTCATCTTT.

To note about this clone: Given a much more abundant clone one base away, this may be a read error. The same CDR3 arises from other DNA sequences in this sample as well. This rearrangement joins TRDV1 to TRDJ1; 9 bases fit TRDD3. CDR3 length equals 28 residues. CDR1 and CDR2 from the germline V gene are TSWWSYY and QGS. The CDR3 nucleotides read TGTGCCCTTGGGGAACTCAGGGGTCCCAGTCTTGTTCAAAACCTATACTGGGGGACATCCCCCAACACCGATAAACTCATCTTT. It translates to CALGELRGPSLVQNLYWGTSPNTDKLIF.

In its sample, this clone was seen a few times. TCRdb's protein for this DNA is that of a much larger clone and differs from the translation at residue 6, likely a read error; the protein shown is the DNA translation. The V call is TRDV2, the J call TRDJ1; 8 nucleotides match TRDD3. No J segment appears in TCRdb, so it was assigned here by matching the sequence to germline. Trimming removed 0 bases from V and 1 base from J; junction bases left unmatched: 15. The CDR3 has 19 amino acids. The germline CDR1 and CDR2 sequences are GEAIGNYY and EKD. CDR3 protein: CACDTGSRGGFQSTDKLIF. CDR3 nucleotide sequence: TGTGCCTGTGACACCGGAAGTCGTGGGGGATTCCAGAGCACCGATAAACTCATCTTT.

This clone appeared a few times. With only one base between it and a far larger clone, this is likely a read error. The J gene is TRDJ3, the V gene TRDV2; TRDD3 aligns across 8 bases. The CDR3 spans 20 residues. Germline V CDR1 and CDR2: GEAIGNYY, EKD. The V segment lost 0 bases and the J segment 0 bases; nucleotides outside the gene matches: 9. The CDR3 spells CACDTVLGGTPSWDTRQMFF. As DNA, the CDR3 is TGTGCCTGTGACACCGTACTGGGGGGTACCCCCTCCTGGGACACCCGACAGATGTTTTTC.

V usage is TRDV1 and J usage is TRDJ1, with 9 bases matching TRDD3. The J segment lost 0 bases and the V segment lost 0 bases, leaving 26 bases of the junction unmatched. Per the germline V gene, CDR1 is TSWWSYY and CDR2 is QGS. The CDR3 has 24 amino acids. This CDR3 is CALGELGTLLAPLLGDPYTDKLIF. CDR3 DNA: TGTGCTCTTGGGGAACTAGGCACCCTTCTGGCCCCCTTACTGGGGGACCCGTACACCGATAAACTCATCTTT.

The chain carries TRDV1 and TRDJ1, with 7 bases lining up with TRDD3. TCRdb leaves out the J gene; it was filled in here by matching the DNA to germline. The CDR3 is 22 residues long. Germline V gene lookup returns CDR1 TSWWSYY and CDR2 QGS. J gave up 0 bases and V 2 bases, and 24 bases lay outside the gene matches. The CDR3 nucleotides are TGTGCTCTTGGGGAAATACGAGGCTGCAGACAATTCTGGGGGCCGTACACCGATAAACTCATCTTT. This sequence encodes CALGEIRGCRQFWGPYTDKLIF.